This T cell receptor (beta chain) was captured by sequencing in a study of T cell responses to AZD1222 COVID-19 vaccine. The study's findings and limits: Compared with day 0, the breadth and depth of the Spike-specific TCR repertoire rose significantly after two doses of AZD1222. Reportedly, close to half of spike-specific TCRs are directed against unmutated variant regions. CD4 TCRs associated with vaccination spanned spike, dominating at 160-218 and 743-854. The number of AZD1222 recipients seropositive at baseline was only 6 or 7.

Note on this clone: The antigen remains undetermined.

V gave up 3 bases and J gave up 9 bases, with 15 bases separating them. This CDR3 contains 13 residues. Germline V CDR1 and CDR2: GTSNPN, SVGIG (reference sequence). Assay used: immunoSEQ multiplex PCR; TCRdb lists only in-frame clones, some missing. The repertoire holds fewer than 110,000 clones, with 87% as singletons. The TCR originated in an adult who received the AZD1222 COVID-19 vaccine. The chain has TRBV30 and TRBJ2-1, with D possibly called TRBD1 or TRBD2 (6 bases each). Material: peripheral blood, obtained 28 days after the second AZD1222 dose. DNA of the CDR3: TGTGCCTGGAGGTTTGGGGAGGACAGTGAGCAGTTCTTC. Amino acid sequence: CAWRFGEDSEQFF.